The 23 T cell receptor beta chains listed next were all sequenced from one sample in a study of regulatory T cells in long-lasting Graves disease (dated by TCRdb to the early 2020s). The library was made by multiplex PCR. Sequencing relied on an Illumina HiSeq 4000. iRepertoire HTBI primers and Arm-PCR amplification of CDR3 regions were used to construct TCR beta libraries. The raw public reads went through TCRdb reprocessing: fastp at Q25, MiXCR clone calling, in-frame beta chains kept. All rows with the same CDR3 protein become a single entry with the most common DNA and genes. This sample has 400,000 to 500,000 distinct CDR3 sequences in its table, and less than 25% of those were observed once. The leading ten clones occupy approximately 8% of the sample. The sample's time point, from its label and the paper: persistent/refractory GD, antithyroid drugs over 5 years with positive TRAb. For both TCR sequencing and RNA sequencing, RNA was extracted from PBMCs in TRIzol.

Specimen: peripheral blood mononuclear cells (PBMCs), collected when the disease was refractory, from a patient treated with antithyroid drugs. These receptors were collected from a female donor with Graves disease.

This clonotype was detected ten times or more. This chain connects TRBV7-3 to TRBJ2-7; D is ambiguous. Germline-derived CDR1 and CDR2 are SGHTA and FQGTGA. The length of the CDR3 is 13 residues. The V end was cut by 1 base, the J end by 6 bases, with 10 bases between. CDR3 DNA sequence: TGTGCCAGCAGCTTAAGGCCTTGGGGCGAGCAGTACTTC. This translates into CASSLRPWGEQYF.

This clonotype was counted at least ten times. V is TRBV28 and J is TRBJ1-5, with D possibly being TRBD1 (6 bases). The CDR3 runs 15 residues. Germline lookup yields CDR1 MDHEN and CDR2 SYDVKM. V was trimmed by 5 bases and J by 7 bases, leaving 18 bases between them. CDR3 in DNA: TGTGCCAGCAGTCTCCCCGGGGGCGCGGGGCAGCCCCAGCATTTT. It codes for CASSLPGGAGQPQHF. The entire variable domain, with the rest obtained from reference TRBV28 and TRBJ1-5, is as follows: DVKVTQSSRYLVKRTGEKVFLECVQDMDHENMFWYRQDPGLGLRLIYFSYDVKMKEKGDIPEGYSVSREKKERFSLILESASTNQTSMYLCASSLPGGAGQPQHFGDGTRLSIL.

This clonotype has ten or more counts. This sequence joins TRBV11-2 and TRBJ2-7; D possibly corresponds to TRBD2 (5 bases). V lost 5 bases and J 7 bases, leaving 18 bases between the germline ends. In germline, CDR1 is SGHAT, CDR2 FQNNGV. The CDR3 has 14 amino acids. CDR3 in DNA: TGTGCCAGCAGCGGGTTACTAGGTCTGGGGGAGCAGTACTTC. Residues: CASSGLLGLGEQYF.

This clonotype was seen many times. The chain joins TRBV20-1 to TRBJ2-7; TRBD1 is a possible D gene (6 bases). CDR3 length: 15 residues. Trimming left V 3 bases short and J 3 bases short, with 18 bases between. The V gene's germline CDR1 is DFQATT and CDR2 SNEGSKA (reference sequence). The CDR3 is CSARGARNPDYEQYF. The CDR3 DNA follows: TGCAGTGCTAGGGGGGCGCGGAACCCGGACTACGAGCAGTACTTC.

This rearrangement joins TRBV28 to TRBJ1-4; tentative D call: TRBD1 (6 bases). This CDR3 is 14 amino acids long. The V gene lost 3 bases and the J gene lost 6 bases, with 11 bases spanning the gap. Germline loops: CDR1 MDHEN, CDR2 SYDVKM. CDR3 region: CASSLEGGDEKLFF. The CDR3 nucleotides are TGTGCCAGCAGTTTGGAGGGGGGGGATGAAAAACTGTTTTTT.

This clonotype appeared a few times. The chain employs TRBV27 and TRBJ2-7; D may be TRBD2 (7 bases). CDR3 length equals 17 residues. The ends were cut back, 5 bases at V and 4 bases at J, with 24 bases in the middle. Germline loops: CDR1 MNHEY, CDR2 SMNVEV (reference sequence). The CDR3: CASSPGGGGSSLYEQYF. The CDR3 coding sequence is TGTGCCAGCAGTCCTGGCGGGGGCGGGTCGTCCTTATACGAGCAGTACTTC.

There are a few counts of this clonotype. The gene calls are TRBV5-1 and TRBJ2-7, with TRBD2 identical over 8 bases. This CDR3 is 13 amino acids long. Losses at the gene ends were 0 bases for V and 6 bases for J; bases not matched to a gene: 2. From germline, CDR1 is SGHRS and CDR2 YFSETQ. The CDR3 loop reads CASSLGGTSEQYF. The DNA for the CDR3 is TGCGCCAGCAGCTTGGGCGGGACTAGCGAGCAGTACTTC.

About this clonotype: A read error may be the cause here, since a much bigger clone is one base away. This CDR3 reads CANGTGGSNRPQHF. The CDR3 bases are TGTGCCAACGGTACGGGGGGGAGCAATCGGCCCCAGCATTTT. The rearrangement joins TRBV28 to TRBJ1-5; D perhaps matches TRBD1 (5 bases). Germline V gives CDR1 MDHEN, CDR2 SYDVKM. The CDR3 loop spans 14 amino acids. Using reference TRBV28 and TRBJ1-5 for the parts outside the CDR3, the full variable domain is DVKVTQSSRYLVKRTGEKVFLECVQDMDHENMFWYRQDPGLGLRLIYFSYDVKMKEKGDIPEGYSVSREKKERFSLILESASTNQTSMYLCANGTGGSNRPQHFGDGTRLSIL.

This rearrangement joins TRBV27 to TRBJ2-1, with D possibly matching TRBD2 (5 bases). V lost 7 bases, J lost 0 bases, and 13 bases lay in between. Germline lookup yields CDR1 MNHEY and CDR2 SMNVEV (reference sequence). CDR3 length: 15 residues. As DNA, the CDR3 is TGTGCCAGCAACGACGGGATTTCCTCCTACAATGAGCAGTTCTTC. It encodes CASNDGISSYNEQFF.

This clonotype appeared a few times. This chain uses TRBV30 with TRBJ1-2; no definite D call. The germline CDR1 and CDR2 sequences are GTSNPN and SVGIG (reference sequence). V was cut by 0 bases and J by 6 bases, with 8 bases left in between. CDR3 size: 12 residues. The CDR3 DNA reads as TGTGCCTGGAGTGTAACGTACGATGGCTACACCTTC. Its translation is CAWSVTYDGYTF.

The J gene is TRBJ2-2, the V gene TRBV30; 8 bases agree with TRBD1. This CDR3 has 14 amino acids. The trim removed 4 bases at V and 1 base at J, leaving 2 bases unmatched. Germline CDR1 GTSNPN, CDR2 SVGIG (reference sequence). The CDR3 bases are TGTGCCTGGACCGGGACAGGGAACACCGGGGAGCTGTTTTTT. Its translation is CAWTGTGNTGELFF.

This clonotype was counted only a few times. The rearrangement links TRBV3-1 to TRBJ2-7; TRBD2 agrees at 13 bases. Trimming removed 7 bases from V and 3 bases from J; junction bases left unmatched: 6. The CDR3 is 15 residues long. Germline V lookup: CDR1 LGHDT, CDR2 YNNKEL (reference sequence). The CDR3 DNA is TGTGCCAGCACCCTACTAGCGGGAGGGGGCTACGAGCAGTACTTC. Its translation: CASTLLAGGGYEQYF.

This clonotype appeared many times. The gene calls are TRBV28 and TRBJ1-1; no clear D gene. Trimming left V 5 bases short and J 5 bases short, with 9 bases between. The CDR3 has 12 amino acids. Germline CDR1 is MDHEN and CDR2 is SYDVKM. The CDR3 nucleotides read TGTGCCAGCAGTACCATAGGGACTGAAGCTTTCTTT. The encoded protein is CASSTIGTEAFF.

V gene TRBV6-1 combines with J gene TRBJ2-7; D is perhaps TRBD1 (5 bases). The CDR3 extends over 13 amino acids. Germline CDR1 and CDR2: MNHNS and SASEGT. Trimming removed 5 bases at V and 4 bases at J, with 12 bases between. CDR3 region: CASSPDSRYEQYF. For the CDR3, the DNA is TGTGCCAGCAGTCCAGACAGCCGGTACGAGCAGTACTTC.

The chain employs TRBV28 and TRBJ2-5; 11 bases are a match to TRBD2. There are 16 residues in the CDR3. J lost 4 bases, V lost 1 base, and 5 bases had no gene match. The germline gives CDR1 MDHEN, CDR2 SYDVKM. CDR3: CASSLYPSGRIETQYF. The CDR3 DNA reads TGTGCCAGCAGTTTATACCCTAGCGGGAGGATAGAGACCCAGTACTTC.

The chain uses TRBV30 and TRBJ2-5; D is ambiguous. CDR1 is GTSNPN and CDR2 is SVGIG in the germline V gene (reference sequence). The CDR3 runs 13 residues. V lost 2 bases to trimming and J lost 4 bases, with 11 bases between them. The CDR3 DNA sequence: TGTGCCTGGAGTCCTCCTATGCCAGAGACCCAGTACTTC. It translates to CAWSPPMPETQYF.

This clonotype was picked up many times. The CDR3 DNA is TGTGCCTCCAGGGCAGTCACTGAAGCTTTCTTT. Its protein is CASRAVTEAFF. The chain is built from TRBV7-8 and TRBJ1-1; TRBD1 is a possible D gene (5 bases). This CDR3 is 11 amino acids long. V was pared by 11 bases and J by 4 bases, with 11 bases between. Germline V lookup: CDR1 SGHVS, CDR2 FQNEAQ.

This rearrangement joins TRBV20-1 to TRBJ2-1; no clear D gene. The CDR3 has 12 amino acids. Germline values: CDR1 DFQATT, CDR2 SNEGSKA (reference sequence). V lost 6 bases to trimming and J lost 8 bases, with 14 bases between them. The CDR3 sequence is CSAPRLSDEQFF. The CDR3 nucleotides read TGCAGTGCCCCTCGGCTCTCCGATGAGCAGTTCTTC.

This chain joins TRBV7-6 and TRBJ2-1, with 8 positions matching TRBD1. Germline V CDR1 and CDR2: SGHVS, FNYEAQ. The CDR3 runs to 14 residues. V lost 3 bases, J lost 6 bases, and 4 bases stayed unmatched. CDR3 residues: CASSLGQEGNEQFF. DNA of the CDR3: TGTGCCAGCAGCTTGGGACAGGAAGGCAATGAGCAGTTCTTC.

This clonotype was observed a few times. This chain uses TRBV28 with TRBJ2-7; D may match TRBD1 or TRBD2 (5 bases each). The CDR3 has 14 residues. V was shortened by 5 bases and J by 0 bases, with 11 bases between the two germline ends. CDR1 and CDR2 (germline): MDHEN, SYDVKM. CDR3 bases: TGTGCCAGCAGTGGGACGGAAACCTCCTACGAGCAGTACTTC. It codes for CASSGTETSYEQYF.

In regard to this clonotype: Since a much larger clone is just one base distant, this may be a read error. The chain combines TRBV10-3 with TRBJ1-1; D is unclear. Between the trimmed V and J ends, which lost 1 base and 4 bases, there was a span of 4 bases. This CDR3 comprises 12 residues. Germline V gene data show CDR1 as ENHRY and CDR2 as SYGVKD. The chain's CDR3 is CAISECGTEAFF. The CDR3 DNA follows: TGTGCCATCAGTGAGTGTGGCACTGAAGCTTTCTTT.

The chain uses TRBV7-2 and TRBJ1-3; D is possibly TRBD1 (5 bases). Germline V gives CDR1 SGHTA, CDR2 FQGNSA. The length of the CDR3 is 17 residues. Trimming removed 7 bases at V and 0 bases at J, with 19 bases between. The CDR3 spells CASIPGWVPISGNTIYF. The CDR3 coding sequence is TGTGCCAGCATCCCAGGGTGGGTGCCCATCTCTGGAAACACCATATATTTT.

In this sample, this clonotype turned up many times. The genes are TRBV28 and TRBJ1-6; D is uncertain. Germline-derived CDR1 and CDR2 are MDHEN and SYDVKM. Trimming took 3 bases from V and 9 from J, leaving 3 bases between them. This CDR3 is built from 11 residues. CDR3 nucleotides: TGTGCCAGCAGTTTGACTTCACCCCTCCACTTT. This encodes CASSLTSPLHF.